The rows below give T cell receptor beta chains drawn from one sample of a study of a mutant IDH1 vaccine in newly diagnosed glioma. Libraries were prepared by immunoSEQ multiplex PCR; TCRdb keeps only in-frame clonotypes and omits some of them. The sample includes about 58,000 clones, around four fifths of them seen just once. These receptors have no identified antigens. Specimen: PBMCs, collected from a glioma patient whose treatment included an IDH1 peptide vaccine. The source of these receptors is a woman in her 50s with glioma. CDR3s include the opening cysteine and the closing phenylalanine or tryptophan. Each record gives: CDR3 protein, CDR3 DNA, clone size, V gene, J gene, D gene. D genes are given only for firm matches. Rows give clone size only sometimes, using once, few, many, or a class for an expanded clone.

CASNRQGSNQPQHF	TGTGCCAGCAACAGACAGGGGTCAAATCAGCCCCAGCATTTT	NA	TRBV7-9	TRBJ1-5	TRBD1
CATSRDRGQYYGYAF	TGTGCCACTAGCAGAGATCGGGGACAGTACTATGGCTACGCCTTC	NA	TRBV15	TRBJ1-2	TRBD1
CASSIPGDTEAFF	TGTGCCAGCTCAATTCCAGGGGACACTGAAGCTTTCTTT	NA	TRBV18	TRBJ1-1	NA
CASSTQGRETQYF	TGTGCCAGCAGCACACAGGGCCGGGAGACCCAGTACTTC	NA	TRBV2	TRBJ2-5	NA
CASSPDRVYGYTF	TGTGCCAGCAGCCCTGACAGGGTCTATGGCTACACCTTC	few	TRBV6-5	TRBJ1-2	TRBD1
CASSLWGRPSHEQYF	TGTGCCAGCAGCTTATGGGGTCGCCCTTCTCACGAGCAGTACTTC	NA	TRBV7-3	TRBJ2-7	NA
CASSALRSTGELFF	TGTGCTAGCAGCGCGCTTAGATCCACCGGGGAGCTGTTTTTT	NA	TRBV7-7	TRBJ2-2	NA
CASFSWVTSGANVLTF	TGTGCCTCCTTCTCCTGGGTAACCTCTGGGGCCAACGTCCTGACTTTC	once	TRBV5-4	TRBJ2-6	NA
CAWGRGLGEKLFF	TGTGCCTGGGGGCGAGGGCTAGGTGAAAAACTGTTTTTT	NA	TRBV30	TRBJ1-4	NA
CASSQFPSGTYEQYF	TGCGCCAGCAGCCAATTCCCAAGTGGCACCTACGAGCAGTACTTC	NA	TRBV4-1	TRBJ2-7	NA
CSARDGRKSSYEQYF	TGCAGCGCCCGCGACGGCAGGAAGAGCTCCTACGAGCAGTACTTC	NA	TRBV29-1	TRBJ2-7	NA
CASRGGGLSSYEQYF	TGTGCCAGCCGAGGGGGGGGGTTAAGCTCCTACGAGCAGTACTTC	NA	TRBV27	TRBJ2-7	NA
CASSGARRGAPVGEQYF	TGTGCCAGCAGCGGCGCTAGAAGGGGCGCGCCTGTTGGCGAGCAGTACTTC	NA	TRBV9	TRBJ2-7	NA
CAWSALYRGYEQYF	TGTGCCTGGAGTGCCCTTTATCGGGGATACGAGCAGTACTTC	once	TRBV30	TRBJ2-7	NA
CAILQGASSGNTIYF	TGTGCCATCTTACAGGGCGCCAGTTCTGGAAACACCATATATTTT	NA	TRBV10-3	TRBJ1-3	NA
CASSEARTVNQPQHF	TGTGCCAGCAGTGAAGCAAGGACAGTCAATCAGCCCCAGCATTTT	NA	TRBV2	TRBJ1-5	NA
CASSFSFGELFF	TGTGCCAGCAGCTTCAGCTTCGGGGAGCTGTTTTTT	NA	TRBV6-5	TRBJ2-2	NA
CVRSLEGQGPYEQYF	TGTGTCAGAAGCTTAGAAGGCCAGGGCCCCTACGAGCAGTACTTC	NA	TRBV7-5	TRBJ2-7	NA
CASSPGLGTDTQYF	TGTGCCAGTTCGCCGGGACTGGGCACAGATACGCAGTATTTT	NA	TRBV19	TRBJ2-3	NA
CASSLLGNQPQHF	TGTGCCAGCAGTTTACTGGGGAATCAGCCCCAGCATTTT	few	TRBV27	TRBJ1-5	NA
CASSLVNVLSEAFF	TGCGCCAGCAGCTTGGTAAACGTCCTATCTGAAGCTTTCTTT	NA	TRBV5-1	TRBJ1-1	NA
CSVGQAASNEQFF	TGCAGCGTGGGACAGGCGGCTAGCAATGAGCAGTTCTTC	NA	TRBV29-1	TRBJ2-1	TRBD1
CATSRAAGGTLETQYF	TGTGCCACCAGCAGGGCAGCGGGGGGTACTCTGGAGACCCAGTACTTC	NA	TRBV15	TRBJ2-5	TRBD2
CASSRDSLQETQYF	TGCGCCAGCAGCAGGGACAGCCTTCAAGAGACCCAGTACTTC	NA	TRBV5-1	TRBJ2-5	TRBD1
CASGKAGAKQETQYF	TGTGCCAGCGGGAAGGCGGGGGCGAAACAAGAGACCCAGTACTTC	NA	TRBV2	TRBJ2-5	NA
CASSFPSGISNEQFF	TGTGCCAGCAGTTTTCCATCGGGGATCTCCAATGAGCAGTTCTTC	NA	TRBV27	TRBJ2-1	NA
CAIWTGAPLQPQHF	TGTGCCATCTGGACAGGCGCGCCCTTACAGCCCCAGCATTTT	NA	TRBV10-3	TRBJ1-5	TRBD1
CASSLGYRGEGNSPLHF	TGTGCCAGCAGCTTAGGCTATAGGGGGGAAGGTAATTCACCCCTCCACTTT	NA	TRBV7-8	TRBJ1-6	NA
CASRVGGSSYNSPLHF	TGTGCCAGCAGGGTAGGAGGGAGCTCCTATAATTCACCCCTCCACTTT	NA	TRBV2	TRBJ1-6	NA
CASSYGRNTEAFF	TGTGCCAGCAGTTACGGCAGGAACACTGAAGCTTTCTTT	NA	TRBV6-5	TRBJ1-1	NA
CASSWGTVDTQYF	TGTGCCAGCAGCTGGGGAACAGTGGATACGCAGTATTTT	NA	TRBV7-6	TRBJ2-3	NA
CATGGGSSGNTIYF	TGTGCCACCGGGGGCGGTAGCTCTGGAAACACCATATATTTT	NA	TRBV10-3	TRBJ1-3	NA
CASYKQMHF	TGTGCCAGTTACAAACAGATGCATTTT	NA	TRBV19	TRBJ1-5	NA
CSGRTSGQTDTQYF	TGCAGCGGGAGGACTAGCGGACAAACAGATACGCAGTATTTT	NA	TRBV29-1	TRBJ2-3	TRBD2
CASRASGGVGNEQFF	TGTGCCAGCAGGGCTAGCGGGGGGGTAGGTAATGAGCAGTTCTTC	NA	TRBV7-9	TRBJ2-1	TRBD2
CASRNFRGEKLFF	TGTGCCAGTAGGAACTTCAGGGGTGAAAAACTGTTTTTT	NA	TRBV19	TRBJ1-4	NA
CASSQDEGETQYF	TGCGCCAGCAGCCAAGACGAAGGAGAGACCCAGTACTTC	NA	TRBV4-3	TRBJ2-5	NA
CASTAEGQALGTQYF	TGTGCCAGCACCGCAGAGGGACAGGCCCTTGGTACCCAGTACTTC	NA	TRBV6-1	TRBJ2-5	TRBD1
CASREDRTYEQYF	TGTGCCAGCAGGGAAGACAGGACCTACGAGCAGTACTTC	NA	TRBV2	TRBJ2-7	NA
CASSLFDSGGAKETQYF	TGTGCCAGCAGCTTGTTTGATAGCGGGGGGGCCAAAGAGACCCAGTACTTC	NA	TRBV5-4	TRBJ2-5	TRBD2
CSAPFFSGGLTDTQYF	TGCAGCGCCCCCTTCTTTAGCGGGGGGCTTACAGATACGCAGTATTTT	NA	TRBV29-1	TRBJ2-3	TRBD2
CASSFGRRRSYTF	TGTGCCAGCAGTTTCGGCCGGCGAAGGAGCTACACCTTC	NA	TRBV2	TRBJ1-2	NA
CASSLTGYSEAFF	TGTGCCAGCAGCCTGACAGGATATAGTGAAGCTTTCTTT	NA	TRBV13	TRBJ1-1	NA
CASSVQGNGYTF	TGTGCCAGCAGCGTACAGGGGAATGGCTACACCTTC	NA	TRBV5-6	TRBJ1-2	TRBD1
CSVGRDRNQPQHF	TGCAGCGTGGGCCGGGACAGGAATCAGCCCCAGCATTTT	once	TRBV29-1	TRBJ1-5	TRBD1
CSVYQGDEKLFF	TGCAGCGTGTACCAGGGGGATGAAAAACTGTTTTTT	NA	TRBV29-1	TRBJ1-4	TRBD1
CASSLQGLTEAFF	TGTGCCAGCAGCTTACAGGGTTTAACTGAAGCTTTCTTT	few	TRBV11-1	TRBJ1-1	NA
CASSRMNLLSGSYEQYF	TGTGCCAGCAGCCGGATGAACTTATTAAGCGGCTCCTACGAGCAGTACTTC	NA	TRBV5-8	TRBJ2-7	NA
CASSFTGTGGTEAFF	TGTGCCAGCAGCTTCACCGGGACAGGGGGCACTGAAGCTTTCTTT	NA	TRBV7-9	TRBJ1-1	TRBD1
CASSPPEAGGTDTQYF	TGTGCCAGCAGTCCTCCAGAAGCGGGGGGCACAGATACGCAGTATTTT	NA	TRBV28	TRBJ2-3	TRBD2